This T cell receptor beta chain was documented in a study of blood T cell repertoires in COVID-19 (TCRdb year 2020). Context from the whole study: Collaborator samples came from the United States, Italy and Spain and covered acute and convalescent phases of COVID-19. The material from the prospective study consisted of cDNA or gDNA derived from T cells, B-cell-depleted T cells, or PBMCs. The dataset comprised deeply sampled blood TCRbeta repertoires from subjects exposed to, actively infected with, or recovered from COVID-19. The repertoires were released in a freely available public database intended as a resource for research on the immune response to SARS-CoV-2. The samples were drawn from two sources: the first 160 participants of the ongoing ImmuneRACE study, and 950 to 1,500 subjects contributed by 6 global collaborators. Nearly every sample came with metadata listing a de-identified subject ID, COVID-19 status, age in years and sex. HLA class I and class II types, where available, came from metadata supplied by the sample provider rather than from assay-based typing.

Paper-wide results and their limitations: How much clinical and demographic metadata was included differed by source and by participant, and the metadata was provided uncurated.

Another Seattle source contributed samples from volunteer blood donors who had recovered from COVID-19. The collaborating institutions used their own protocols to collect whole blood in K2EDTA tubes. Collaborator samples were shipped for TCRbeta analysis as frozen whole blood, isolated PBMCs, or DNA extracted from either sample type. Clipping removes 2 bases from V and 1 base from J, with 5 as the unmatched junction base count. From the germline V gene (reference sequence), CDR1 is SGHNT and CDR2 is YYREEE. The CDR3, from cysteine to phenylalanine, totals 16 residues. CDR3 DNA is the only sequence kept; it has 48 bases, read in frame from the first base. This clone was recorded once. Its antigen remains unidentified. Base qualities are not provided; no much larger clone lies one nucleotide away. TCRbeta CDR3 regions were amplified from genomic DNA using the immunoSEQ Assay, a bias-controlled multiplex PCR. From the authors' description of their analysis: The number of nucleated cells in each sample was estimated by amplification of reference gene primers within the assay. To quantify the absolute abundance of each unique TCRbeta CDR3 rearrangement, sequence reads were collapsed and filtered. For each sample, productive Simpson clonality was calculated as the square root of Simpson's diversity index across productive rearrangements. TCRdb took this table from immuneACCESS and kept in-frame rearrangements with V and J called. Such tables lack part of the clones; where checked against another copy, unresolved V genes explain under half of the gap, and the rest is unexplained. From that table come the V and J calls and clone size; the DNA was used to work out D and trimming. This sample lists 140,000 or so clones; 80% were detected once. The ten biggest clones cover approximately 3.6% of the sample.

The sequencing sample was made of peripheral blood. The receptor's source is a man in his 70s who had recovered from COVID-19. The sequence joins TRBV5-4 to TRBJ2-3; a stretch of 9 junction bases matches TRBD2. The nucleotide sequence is TGTGCCAGCAGCTTAACCCCTAGCGGGGGCACAGATACGCAGTATTTT. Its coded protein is CASSLTPSGGTDTQYF.